A single sample gave rise to the 18 T cell receptor beta chains below, sequenced in a study of human T cells and chemical hapten exposure. Time point reported: pre-sensitization, week 0. Documented treatment: therapeutic diphenylcyclopropenone sensitization with weekly scalp DPC. TCRdb passed the RACE reads through MiXCR, listing each CDR3 protein once. The sample lists over 300,000 distinct CDR3 sequences, roughly 5% occurring once. The specimen was whole blood, collected in connection with sensitization to the hapten diphenylcyclopropenone (DPC). These receptors all stem from a woman between 45 and 65 years old with alopecia areata. Some clones in this sample may be carry-over from other donors' samples.

This clonotype was seen a few times. V is TRBV6-5 and J is TRBJ2-7; 14 bases match TRBD2. Germline CDR1 reads MNHEY; CDR2 reads SVGAGI. The V gene end was trimmed by 5 bases and the J gene end by 5 bases; junction bases not matched to a gene: 5. The CDR3 spans 15 residues. The CDR3 sequence is CASSATSGRADEQYF. The CDR3 DNA is TGTGCCAGCAGTGCGACTAGCGGGAGGGCTGACGAGCAGTACTTC.

This clonotype appeared many times. This sequence joins TRBV7-2 and TRBJ1-5; 7 bases line up with TRBD1. V was pared by 1 base and J by 6 bases, with 6 bases of the junction left unmatched. In germline, CDR1 is SGHTA, CDR2 FQGNSA. This CDR3 region has 15 residues. CDR3 DNA sequence: TGTGCCAGCAGCTTAGATAAAGGGGGCGGTCAGCCCCAGCATTTT. It yields the protein CASSLDKGGGQPQHF. The entire variable domain, with the rest obtained from reference TRBV7-2 and TRBJ1-5, is as follows: GAGVSQSPSNKVTEKGKDVELRCDPISGHTALYWYRQSLGQGLEFLIYFQGNSAPDKSGLPSDRFSAERTGGSVSTLTIQRTQQEDSAVYLCASSLDKGGGQPQHFGDGTRLSIL.

This clonotype was counted many times. The gene calls are TRBV5-6 and TRBJ1-5, with D unclear. Germline CDR1 reads SGHDT; CDR2 reads YYEEEE. The CDR3 runs to 14 residues. Trimming took off 2 bases at V and 3 bases at J, with 9 bases between the two ends. This chain's CDR3 is CASSFSGINQPQHF. CDR3 nucleotides: TGTGCCAGCAGCTTCAGCGGTATCAATCAGCCCCAGCATTTT.

There are many counts of this clonotype. The chain carries TRBV6-1 and TRBJ2-2; 7 bases fit TRBD2. The CDR3 has 14 amino acids. Per the germline V gene, CDR1 is MNHNS and CDR2 is SASEGT. The junction had 9 bases not matched to a gene; V was cut back by 10 bases and J by 4 bases. DNA for the CDR3: TGTGCCACTTTAGCGGGTAGGGGCACCGGGGAGCTGTTTTTT. Residues: CATLAGRGTGELFF.

This clonotype was observed many times. The V and J genes are TRBV14 and TRBJ2-3, with 7 nucleotides matching TRBD1. Germline assignment: CDR1 SGHDN and CDR2 FVKESK. Trimming took 5 bases from V and 0 from J; bases not matched to a gene: 11. CDR3 length: 17 residues. This CDR3 reads CASSAIRQGFSTDTQYF. Written as DNA, the CDR3 is TGTGCCAGCAGCGCAATCCGACAGGGATTTAGCACAGATACGCAGTATTTT. The variable domain in full, completed from reference TRBV14 and TRBJ2-3, reads EAGVTQFPSHSVIEKGQTVTLRCDPISGHDNLYWYRRVMGKEIKFLLHFVKESKQDESGMPNNRFLAERTGGTYSTLKVQPAELEDSGVYFCASSAIRQGFSTDTQYFGPGTRLTVL.

This clonotype was detected many times. The CDR3 reads CASSSGGGWIYGYTF. DNA for the CDR3: TGTGCCAGCAGTTCCGGTGGAGGGTGGATTTATGGCTACACCTTC. The chain couples TRBV28 to TRBJ1-2; unclear D gene. With 4 bases removed from V and 5 bases from J, the gap between germline ends came to 17 bases. The CDR3 sequence is 15 residues long. Germline CDR1 MDHEN, CDR2 SYDVKM.

This clonotype has at least ten counts. The CDR3 DNA reads TGCGCCAGCAGCTTGGTAGGAGGGCAAGAGACCCAGTACTTC. Its translation is CASSLVGGQETQYF. The chain couples TRBV5-1 to TRBJ2-5, with D perhaps TRBD2 (6 bases). Germline V CDR1 and CDR2: SGHRS, YFSETQ. V lost 0 bases, J lost 2 bases, and 8 bases lay in between. The CDR3 is 14 residues long.

The rearrangement links TRBV5-1 to TRBJ2-1; no clear D. Germline CDR1 SGHRS, CDR2 YFSETQ. The CDR3 loop spans 14 amino acids. V gave up 1 base and J gave up 5 bases, with 10 bases separating them. The CDR3 reads CASSLRQPNNEQFF. DNA for the CDR3: TGCGCCAGCAGCTTGAGGCAGCCCAACAATGAGCAGTTCTTC. The complete variable domain, with remaining parts taken from reference TRBV5-1 and TRBJ2-1, reads KAGVTQTPRYLIKTRGQQVTLSCSPISGHRSVSWYQQTPGQGLQFLFEYFSETQRNKGNFPGRFSGRQFSNSRSEMNVSTLELGDSALYLCASSLRQPNNEQFFGPGTRLTVL.

This clonotype came up a few times. The chain links TRBV6-6 to TRBJ1-5; maybe TRBD1 (6 bases). V was clipped by 5 bases and J by 1 base, with 12 bases between them. The germline gives CDR1 MNHNY, CDR2 SVGAGI (reference sequence). The CDR3 runs 15 residues. The CDR3 DNA is TGTGCCAGCAGTCGAGGGGGGGACAGCAATCAGCCCCAGCATTTT. Amino acid sequence: CASSRGGDSNQPQHF.

There are a few counts of this clonotype. V usage is TRBV7-3 and J usage is TRBJ2-2; TRBD2 aligns across 7 bases. This CDR3 has 17 amino acids. Germline CDR1 and CDR2: SGHTA and FQGTGA. The V gene end was trimmed by 1 base and the J gene end by 2 bases; junction bases not matched to a gene: 7. The CDR3: CASSLIGSGANTGELFF. The CDR3 DNA reads TGTGCCAGCAGCTTAATTGGCAGCGGGGCCAACACCGGGGAGCTGTTTTTT. The variable domain in full, with the rest retrieved from reference TRBV7-3 and TRBJ2-2, is GAGVSQTPSNKVTEKGKYVELRCDPISGHTALYWYRQSLGQGPEFLIYFQGTGAADDSGLPNDRFFAVRPEGSVSTLKIQRTERGDSAVYLCASSLIGSGANTGELFFGEGSRLTVL.

This clonotype was counted ten times or more. The chain links TRBV13 to TRBJ2-7; D possibly corresponds to TRBD1 (5 bases). The V and J ends lost 6 bases and 0 bases respectively, with 12 bases between them. Looked up from germline, CDR1 is PRHDT and CDR2 is FYEKMQ (reference sequence). The CDR3 spans 14 residues. Here the CDR3 reads CASSKGADSYEQYF. The CDR3 DNA follows: TGTGCCAGCAGTAAAGGGGCGGACTCCTACGAGCAGTACTTC.

This clonotype has only a few counts. The chain uses TRBV2 and TRBJ2-5; 7 nucleotides line up with TRBD2. Germline CDR1 and CDR2: SNHLY and FYNNEI. The CDR3 spans 14 residues. Losses at the gene ends were 7 bases for V and 4 bases for J; bases not matched to a gene: 9. CDR3 protein: CASTPIGGRETQYF. The CDR3 DNA is TGTGCCAGCACACCCATCGGGGGGAGAGAGACCCAGTACTTC.

This clonotype was recorded at least ten times. CDR3 sequence reads: CASSLEPSGYNEQFF. In DNA, the CDR3 is TGCGCCAGCAGCTTGGAACCTAGCGGATACAATGAGCAGTTCTTC. The chain joins TRBV5-1 to TRBJ2-1, with 7 nucleotides matching TRBD2. Germline V gene data show CDR1 as SGHRS and CDR2 as YFSETQ. V gave up 0 bases and J gave up 4 bases; unmatched junction bases: 4. The CDR3 sequence is 15 residues long.

This clonotype has more than one count but fewer than ten. The chain employs TRBV6-6 and TRBJ1-1; D uncertain. Germline values: CDR1 MNHNY, CDR2 SVGAGI (reference sequence). The CDR3 runs to 14 residues. V gave up 6 bases and J gave up 1 base, with 12 bases separating them. The DNA for the CDR3 is TGTGCCAGCAGGGCGACCGATCAGAACACTGAAGCTTTCTTT. It specifies CASRATDQNTEAFF.

This clonotype was seen at least ten times. The chain recombines TRBV20-1 with TRBJ2-2; 15 bases fit TRBD2. The CDR3 has 18 residues. Looked up from germline, CDR1 is DFQATT and CDR2 is SNEGSKA (reference sequence). The V and J ends lost 1 base and 7 bases, in that order; junction bases with no gene match: 10. The CDR3 region has the DNA TGCAGTGCTAGAGCCTGGGGACTAGCGGGGGGCCTCAGCGGGGAGCTGTTTTTT. Translating it yields CSARAWGLAGGLSGELFF.

This clonotype was detected a few times. The CDR3: CSARLGGEEKLFF. The DNA of the CDR3 is TGCAGTGCTAGACTGGGAGGGGAGGAAAAACTGTTTTTT. This chain uses TRBV20-1 with TRBJ1-4, with a possible D match to TRBD1 (5 bases). The CDR3 contains 13 residues. The V gene's germline CDR1 is DFQATT and CDR2 SNEGSKA (reference sequence). V lost 2 bases and J 8 bases, leaving 12 bases between the germline ends.

This clonotype was observed many times. V gene TRBV2 combines with J gene TRBJ2-7; 9 bases fit TRBD2. The CDR3 runs to 15 residues. Unmatched junction bases numbered 8, after V lost 8 bases and J lost 0 bases. Germline V lookup: CDR1 SNHLY, CDR2 FYNNEI. In DNA, the CDR3 is TGTGCCAGCGACGGACTAGCGCGAAGCTCCTACGAGCAGTACTTC. As protein: CASDGLARSSYEQYF. Using reference TRBV2 and TRBJ2-7 for the parts outside the CDR3, the full variable domain is EPEVTQTPSHQVTQMGQEVILRCVPISNHLYFYWYRQILGQKVEFLVSFYNNEISEKSEIFDDQFSVERPDGSNFTLKIRSTKLEDSAMYFCASDGLARSSYEQYFGPGTRLTVT.

The table lists this clonotype with a few counts. J is TRBJ1-5 and V is TRBV12-5; 10 bases align to TRBD1. Germline V lookup: CDR1 LGHNT, CDR2 FRNRAP. Germline trimming cut 2 bases from V and 4 bases from J; bases unmatched to any gene: 2. This CDR3 has 15 residues. In DNA, the CDR3 is TGTGCTAGTGGTTTGAGGGACAGGGGTAATCAGCCCCAGCATTTT. Protein product: CASGLRDRGNQPQHF.